Reported below is one T cell receptor beta chain. This specimen belongs to a study of control samples from healthy donors and cancer patients. The table came from immunoSEQ multiplex PCR; TCRdb's copy has only in-frame clones and leaves some out. The table has under 150,000 clones, around 87% seen once. Per germline, CDR1 MNHEY and CDR2 SVGEGT. This CDR3 comprises 12 residues. V lost 2 bases and J 2 bases, leaving 3 bases between the germline ends. Sequencing was done on a sample of blood. This TCR was recovered from a man between 60 and 75 years old in good health. The rearrangement links TRBV6-2 or TRBV6-3 to TRBJ1-2; D is undetermined. The CDR3 coding sequence is TGTGCCAGCAGTTACAGCAACTATGGCTACACCTTC. It codes for CASSYSNYGYTF.